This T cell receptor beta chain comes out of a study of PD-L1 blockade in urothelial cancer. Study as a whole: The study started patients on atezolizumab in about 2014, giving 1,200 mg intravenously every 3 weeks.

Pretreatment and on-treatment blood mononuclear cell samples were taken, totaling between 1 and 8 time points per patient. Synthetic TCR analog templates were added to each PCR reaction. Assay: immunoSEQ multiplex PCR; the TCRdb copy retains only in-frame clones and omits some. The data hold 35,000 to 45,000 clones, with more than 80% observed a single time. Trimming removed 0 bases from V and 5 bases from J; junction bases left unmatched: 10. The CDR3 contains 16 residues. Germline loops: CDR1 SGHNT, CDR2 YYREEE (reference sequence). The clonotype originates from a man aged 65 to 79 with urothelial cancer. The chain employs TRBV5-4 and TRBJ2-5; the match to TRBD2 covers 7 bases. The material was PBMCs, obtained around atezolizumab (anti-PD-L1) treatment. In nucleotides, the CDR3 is TGTGCCAGCAGCTTGGAGTTTGCGGGAGTCCGGGAGACCCAGTACTTC. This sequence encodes CASSLEFAGVRETQYF.